One and the same sample provided the 24 T cell receptor beta chains below, sequenced in a study of T cell responses to AZD1222 COVID-19 vaccine. Only in-frame clones appear in the TCRdb table, and some are missing; sequencing was by immunoSEQ multiplex PCR. The table has some 120,000 clones, roughly 88% seen once. This sample comprised peripheral blood, obtained 28 days after the second AZD1222 dose. The receptors derive from an adult who received the AZD1222 COVID-19 vaccine.

The chain is built from TRBV6-2 or TRBV6-3 and TRBJ2-1, with a weak D call TRBD1 (6 bases). The CDR3 is 16 residues long. Germline V gives CDR1 MNHEY, CDR2 SVGEGT. Trimming removed 3 bases from V and 2 bases from J, with 14 bases in between. This CDR3 is CASSYHNRDTYNEQFF. In DNA form, the CDR3 reads TGTGCCAGCAGTTATCATAACAGGGATACCTACAATGAGCAGTTCTTC.

The J gene is TRBJ1-2, the V gene TRBV6-5; unclear D gene. There are 13 residues in the CDR3. The germline V and J ends were trimmed by 5 bases and 4 bases, with 11 bases remaining between them. CDR1 is MNHEY, CDR2 SVGAGI, per germline. In DNA, the CDR3 is TGTGCCAGCAGTACGGCCTACGGCTATGGCTACACCTTC. It translates to CASSTAYGYGYTF.

This clone was detected only once. The chain uses TRBV19 and TRBJ1-2; D is ambiguous. This CDR3 comprises 14 residues. Trimming cost V 6 bases and J 2 bases, with 13 bases left between them. The germline gives CDR1 LNHDA, CDR2 SQIVND (reference sequence). CDR3 region: CASRGLEGNYGYTF. The CDR3 DNA follows: TGTGCCAGTAGGGGTCTGGAGGGCAACTATGGCTACACCTTC.

V usage is TRBV19 and J usage is TRBJ2-3; D is unclear. CDR1 and CDR2 from the germline V gene are LNHDA and SQIVND (reference sequence). This CDR3 region has 13 residues. Trimming took 3 bases from V and 4 from J, leaving 8 bases between them. The DNA of the CDR3 is TGTGCCAGTAGTATGCCTGGAGCAGATACGCAGTATTTT. The encoded protein is CASSMPGADTQYF. The variable domain in full, with the rest retrieved from reference TRBV19 and TRBJ2-3, is DGGITQSPKYLFRKEGQNVTLSCEQNLNHDAMYWYRQDPGQGLRLIYYSQIVNDFQKGDIAEGYSVSREKKESFPLTVTSAQKNPTAFYLCASSMPGADTQYFGPGTRLTVL.

The rearrangement joins TRBV5-1 to TRBJ2-1, with D unclear. From germline, CDR1 is SGHRS and CDR2 YFSETQ. This CDR3 comprises 15 residues. V dropped 2 bases and J dropped 1 base, with 10 bases sitting between them. The CDR3, as DNA: TGCGCCAGCAGCTTAGACACCACATCCTACAATGAGCAGTTCTTC. Translated: CASSLDTTSYNEQFF.

The rearrangement links TRBV29-1 to TRBJ2-7; D gene ambiguous. The CDR3 loop spans 12 amino acids. Germline V gene lookup returns CDR1 SQVTM and CDR2 ANQGSEA. V lost 4 bases and J lost 5, with 12 bases in between. CDR3 in amino acids: CSVVGRWDEQYF. In DNA form, the CDR3 reads TGCAGCGTTGTCGGCAGGTGGGACGAGCAGTACTTC.

The gene calls are TRBV7-9 and TRBJ1-1; D perhaps matches TRBD1 (5 bases). V was pared by 4 bases and J by 6 bases, with 6 bases between. The CDR3 sequence is 11 residues long. Germline CDR1 reads SEHNR; CDR2 reads FQNEAQ (reference sequence). The CDR3 protein is CASSWGSEAFF. The CDR3 coding sequence is TGTGCCAGCAGCTGGGGCTCTGAAGCTTTCTTT. The full variable domain, with the rest looked up from reference TRBV7-9 and TRBJ1-1, is DTGVSQNPRHKITKRGQNVTFRCDPISEHNRLYWYRQTLGQGPEFLTYFQNEAQLEKSRLLSDRFSAERPKGSFSTLEIQRTEQGDSAMYLCASSWGSEAFFGQGTRLTVV.

The V and J genes are TRBV6-5 and TRBJ2-6, with D maybe TRBD1 (7 bases). V was clipped by 7 bases and J by 1 base, with 8 bases between them. CDR3 length: 14 residues. The germline V gene has CDR1 MNHEY and CDR2 SVGAGI. In DNA, the CDR3 is TGTGCCAGCACAGGGGGGTCTGGGGCCAACGTCCTGACTTTC. Translation gives CASTGGSGANVLTF.

The rearrangement joins TRBV27 to TRBJ1-6; D gene unclear. CDR1 and CDR2 from the germline V gene are MNHEY and SMNVEV (reference sequence). The CDR3 contains 15 residues. V was cut by 3 bases and J by 8 bases, with 14 bases left in between. DNA of the CDR3: TGTGCCAGCAGTTTGGTCCAGGCCCGGGATTCACCCCTCCACTTT. Its protein is CASSLVQARDSPLHF.

The chain uses TRBV14 and TRBJ2-7; 9 bases align to TRBD2. The germline gives CDR1 SGHDN, CDR2 FVKESK. This CDR3 has 17 amino acids. The V and J ends lost 4 bases and 1 base, in that order; junction bases with no gene match: 11. Here the CDR3 reads CASSRHTWTSDSYEQYF. CDR3 sequence (DNA): TGTGCCAGCAGCCGCCACACGTGGACTAGCGATTCCTACGAGCAGTACTTC.

The chain links TRBV29-1 to TRBJ1-2; D is uncertain. V gave up 5 bases and J gave up 5 bases, with 12 bases separating them. Germline-derived CDR1 and CDR2 are SQVTM and ANQGSEA. The CDR3 contains 12 residues. The CDR3 nucleotides read TGCAGCGTTTTTCTCAACCGGTATGGCTACACCTTC. Residues: CSVFLNRYGYTF.

The rearrangement links TRBV6-5 to TRBJ1-3; D is ambiguous. The CDR3 loop spans 14 amino acids. Between the trimmed V and J ends, which lost 6 bases and 0 bases, there was a span of 9 bases. The germline gives CDR1 MNHEY, CDR2 SVGAGI. The CDR3 spells CASRGTSSGNTIYF. The CDR3 coding sequence is TGTGCCAGCAGGGGTACCAGCTCTGGAAACACCATATATTTT.

The chain carries TRBV5-6 and TRBJ1-2; D is perhaps TRBD1 (6 bases). V shed 4 bases and J shed 5 bases, with 24 bases lying between them. The CDR3 length is 17 residues. The germline V gene encodes CDR1 SGHDT and CDR2 YYEEEE. The DNA for the CDR3 is TGTGCCAGCAGCCCGTACAGGGAAGGGATTCTATTATATGGCTACACCTTC. Its protein product is CASSPYREGILLYGYTF.

The DNA for the CDR3 is TGTGCCAGCAGTGATCCAGGGGTTGGGGGGGAGACCCAGTACTTC. It is translated as CASSDPGVGGETQYF. The chain employs TRBV25-1 and TRBJ2-5; either TRBD1 or TRBD2 may fit D (6 bases each). The CDR3 loop spans 15 amino acids. Germline loops: CDR1 MGHDK, CDR2 SYGVNS. V dropped 3 bases and J dropped 5 bases, with 16 bases sitting between them. The entire variable domain, with the rest obtained from reference TRBV25-1 and TRBJ2-5, is as follows: EADIYQTPRYLVIGTGKKITLECSQTMGHDKMYWYQQDPGMELHLIHYSYGVNSTEKGDLSSESTVSRIRTEHFPLTLESARPSHTSQYLCASSDPGVGGETQYFGPGTRLLVL.

This chain connects TRBV3-1 (or the pseudogene TRBV3-2) to TRBJ1-5; D ambiguous. This CDR3 has 13 residues. The V gene's germline CDR1 is LGHDT and CDR2 YNNKEL (reference sequence). The V and J ends lost 2 bases and 0 bases respectively, with 2 bases between them. As DNA, the CDR3 is TGTGCCAGCAGCCAACTTAGCAATCAGCCCCAGCATTTT. It yields the protein CASSQLSNQPQHF.

This chain connects TRBV11-2 to TRBJ2-7; a weak D match, TRBD2 (6 bases). Trimming took 1 base from V and 2 from J, leaving 15 bases between them. This CDR3 is 16 amino acids long. The germline gives CDR1 SGHAT, CDR2 FQNNGV. The CDR3 DNA reads TGTGCCAGCAGCTTAGTTTTTGCTAGCGCAGCCTACGAGCAGTACTTC. Amino acid sequence: CASSLVFASAAYEQYF.

The V and J genes are TRBV7-9 and TRBJ1-3; 10 nucleotides agree with TRBD1. The J segment lost 3 bases and the V segment lost 6 bases, leaving 5 bases of the junction unmatched. CDR1 SEHNR and CDR2 FQNEAQ come from the germline V gene (reference sequence). This CDR3 is 15 amino acids long. CDR3 region: CASRRQGASGNTIYF. Written as DNA, the CDR3 is TGTGCCAGCAGGCGACAGGGGGCAAGTGGAAACACCATATATTTT.

This chain uses TRBV4-1 with TRBJ2-1; TRBD2 is a possible D gene (6 bases). This CDR3 contains 17 residues. V gave up 0 bases and J gave up 2 bases, with 14 bases separating them. Looked up from germline, CDR1 is MGHRA and CDR2 is YSYEKL. CDR3 protein: CASSQDVGSGAYNEQFF. The CDR3 nucleotides read TGCGCCAGCAGCCAAGATGTGGGTAGCGGAGCCTACAATGAGCAGTTCTTC.

CDR3 loop: CASSLDHRANQPQHF. The CDR3 nucleotides read TGCGCCAGCAGCTTGGATCACAGGGCCAATCAGCCCCAGCATTTT. This chain connects TRBV5-1 to TRBJ1-5, with D possibly matching TRBD1 (6 bases). CDR3 length equals 15 residues. Trimming left V 0 bases short and J 3 bases short, with 10 bases between. CDR1 is SGHRS and CDR2 is YFSETQ in the germline V gene. The full variable domain, with the rest looked up from reference TRBV5-1 and TRBJ1-5, is KAGVTQTPRYLIKTRGQQVTLSCSPISGHRSVSWYQQTPGQGLQFLFEYFSETQRNKGNFPGRFSGRQFSNSRSEMNVSTLELGDSALYLCASSLDHRANQPQHFGDGTRLSIL.

The count of this clone is one. V gene TRBV6-5 combines with J gene TRBJ2-7, with a weak D call TRBD1 (6 bases). The V gene's germline CDR1 is MNHEY and CDR2 SVGAGI. V was cut by 6 bases and J by 3 bases, with 15 bases left in between. The CDR3 loop spans 14 amino acids. The CDR3 sequence is CASRSRDKVYEQYF. Here the CDR3 DNA reads TGTGCCAGCAGGAGCCGGGACAAGGTCTACGAGCAGTACTTC.

This clone was observed a few times. The V call is TRBV19, the J call TRBJ1-1; D is perhaps TRBD1 (5 bases). Trimming cost V 3 bases and J 6 bases, with 11 bases left between them. The CDR3 is 13 residues long. Per the germline V gene, CDR1 is LNHDA and CDR2 is SQIVND (reference sequence). CDR3 amino acids: CASSMGGTAEAFF. The CDR3 nucleotides are TGTGCCAGTAGTATGGGGGGTACGGCTGAAGCTTTCTTT. Full variable domain (rest looked up from reference TRBV19 and TRBJ1-1): DGGITQSPKYLFRKEGQNVTLSCEQNLNHDAMYWYRQDPGQGLRLIYYSQIVNDFQKGDIAEGYSVSREKKESFPLTVTSAQKNPTAFYLCASSMGGTAEAFFGQGTRLTVV.

The chain employs TRBV27 and TRBJ2-7; 7 positions match TRBD2. CDR3 size: 14 residues. The germline V gene has CDR1 MNHEY and CDR2 SMNVEV (reference sequence). J lost 6 bases, V lost 3 bases, and 8 bases had no gene match. In DNA, the CDR3 is TGTGCCAGCAGTTTCGCAGCGGGATCTCTCGAGCAGTACTTC. Translation gives CASSFAAGSLEQYF.

The chain joins TRBV11-2 to TRBJ1-6; D call uncertain. This CDR3 comprises 15 residues. Per the germline V gene, CDR1 is SGHAT and CDR2 is FQNNGV. Between the trimmed V and J ends, which lost 4 bases and 9 bases, there was a span of 16 bases. DNA of the CDR3: TGTGCCAGCAGCTCCATGGACCAGAGTCGTTCACCCCTCCACTTT. Amino acid sequence: CASSSMDQSRSPLHF.

This clone was picked up a small number of times. V is TRBV6-2 or TRBV6-3 and J is TRBJ1-4; D not resolved. Trimming took off 5 bases at V and 3 bases at J, with 7 bases between the two ends. The CDR3 length is 13 residues. In germline, CDR1 is MNHEY, CDR2 SVGEGT. The CDR3 reads CASSATPNEKLFF. The DNA for the CDR3 is TGTGCCAGCAGTGCAACGCCTAATGAAAAACTGTTTTTT.